These 4 T cell receptor beta chains came from one sample sequenced in a study of T cells in Graves' hyperthyroidism and ophthalmopathy. RNA transcripts were the template for amplifying TCR beta CDR3 regions. With the HTBI primer set, the TCR CDR3 went through a first round of RT-PCR. TCRdb used MiXCR to reprocess the multiplex PCR reads, holding one entry per CDR3 protein. The repertoire holds 300,000 to 450,000 distinct CDR3 sequences, with about 25% as singletons. The sample taken for sequencing was blood. These receptors all stem from a middle-aged man with Graves' hyperthyroidism.

The chain uses TRBV27 and TRBJ2-7; the D is unclear. Trimming shortened V by 3 bases and J by 0 bases, and 9 bases separated the two germline ends. The V gene's germline CDR1 is MNHEY and CDR2 SMNVEV (reference sequence). The CDR3 has 14 amino acids. Here the CDR3 reads CASSFRRYSYEQYF. In nucleotides, the CDR3 is TGTGCCAGCAGTTTCAGGCGCTACTCCTACGAGCAGTACTTC.

This clonotype has at least ten counts. The chain uses TRBV3-1 and TRBJ1-1; tentative D call: TRBD1 (5 bases). Germline CDR1 LGHDT, CDR2 YNNKEL (reference sequence). The CDR3 is made up of 13 amino acids. Trimming shortened V by 8 bases and J by 0 bases, and 10 bases separated the two germline ends. The CDR3 DNA is TGTGCCAGCTCACCACAGGTGAACACTGAAGCTTTCTTT. Its translation is CASSPQVNTEAFF.

The chain recombines TRBV5-1 with TRBJ2-5, with D tentatively TRBD1 (5 bases). Germline CDR1 SGHRS, CDR2 YFSETQ. V was pared by 4 bases and J by 5 bases, with 18 bases between. The CDR3 runs 15 residues. The CDR3 DNA follows: TGCGCCAGCAGCCCCACCGCAGGGTATTACGAGACCCAGTACTTC. Its translation is CASSPTAGYYETQYF.

The count of this clonotype is one. The chain carries TRBV6-2 or TRBV6-3 and TRBJ2-3; TRBD1 matches at 7 bases. The CDR3 is 15 amino acids. Unmatched junction bases numbered 10, after V lost 2 bases and J lost 8 bases. From germline, CDR1 is MNHEY and CDR2 SVGEGT. The CDR3 region is CASSYATTGRGTQYF. The CDR3 DNA reads TGTGCCAGCAGTTACGCAACGACAGGGAGAGGTACGCAGTATTTT.